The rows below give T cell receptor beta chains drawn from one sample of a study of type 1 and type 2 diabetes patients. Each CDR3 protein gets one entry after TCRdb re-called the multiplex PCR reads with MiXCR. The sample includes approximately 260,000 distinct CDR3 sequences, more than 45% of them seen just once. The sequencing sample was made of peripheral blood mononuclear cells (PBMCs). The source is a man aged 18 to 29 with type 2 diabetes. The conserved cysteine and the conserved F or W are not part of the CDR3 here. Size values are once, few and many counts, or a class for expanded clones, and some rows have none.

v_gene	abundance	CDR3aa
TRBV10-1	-	ASSEPGQETQY
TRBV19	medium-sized	ASSLQASNSPLH
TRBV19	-	ASRRGYGYT
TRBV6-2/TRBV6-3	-	ASERDTEAF
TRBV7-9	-	ASSVDGLDQPQH
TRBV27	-	ASRLPGRGFYEQY
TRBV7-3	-	ASSLDRANPEAF
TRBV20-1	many	SFKREVDTEAF
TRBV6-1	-	ASTPDGRDTEAF
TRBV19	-	ASSMAYNEQL
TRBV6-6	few	ASSLGTGPNSPLH
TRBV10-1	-	ASSVTGVPEQF
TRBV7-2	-	ASSVQNLGGYT
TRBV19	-	AWSGTGSFEQF
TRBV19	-	ASSSGTGRETQY
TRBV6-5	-	ASSSFFGGADTQY
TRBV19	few	ASSFSDRVYEQY
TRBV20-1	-	SARDYLAERPYEQY
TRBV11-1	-	ASSLTIGDLFYEQY
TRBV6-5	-	ASSDPGLEAF
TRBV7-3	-	ASSQDYVTVTYEQY
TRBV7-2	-	ASSLQGAREKLF